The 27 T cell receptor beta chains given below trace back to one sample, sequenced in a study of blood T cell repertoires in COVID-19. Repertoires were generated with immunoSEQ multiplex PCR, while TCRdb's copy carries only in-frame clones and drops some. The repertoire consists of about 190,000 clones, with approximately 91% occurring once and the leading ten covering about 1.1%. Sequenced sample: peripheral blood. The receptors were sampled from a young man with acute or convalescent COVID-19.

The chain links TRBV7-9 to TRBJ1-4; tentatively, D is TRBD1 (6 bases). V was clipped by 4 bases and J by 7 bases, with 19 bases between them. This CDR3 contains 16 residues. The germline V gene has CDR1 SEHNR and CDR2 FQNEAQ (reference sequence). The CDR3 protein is CASSSGQMGWGEKLFF. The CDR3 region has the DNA TGTGCCAGCAGCTCCGGACAGATGGGGTGGGGTGAAAAACTGTTTTTT. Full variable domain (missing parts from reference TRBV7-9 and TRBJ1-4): DTGVSQNPRHKITKRGQNVTFRCDPISEHNRLYWYRQTLGQGPEFLTYFQNEAQLEKSRLLSDRFSAERPKGSFSTLEIQRTEQGDSAMYLCASSSGQMGWGEKLFFGSGTQLSVL.

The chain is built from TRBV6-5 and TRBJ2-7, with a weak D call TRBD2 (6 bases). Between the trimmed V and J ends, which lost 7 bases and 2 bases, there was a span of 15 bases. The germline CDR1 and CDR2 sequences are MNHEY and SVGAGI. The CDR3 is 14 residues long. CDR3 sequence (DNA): TGTGCCAGCAAACGTCCGGGGGTGACCTACGAGCAGTACTTC. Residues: CASKRPGVTYEQYF.

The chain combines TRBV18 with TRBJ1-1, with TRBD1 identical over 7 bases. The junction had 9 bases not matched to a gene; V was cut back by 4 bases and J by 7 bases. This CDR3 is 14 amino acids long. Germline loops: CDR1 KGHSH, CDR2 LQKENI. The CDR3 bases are TGTGCCAGCTCACGCCCGAACAGGGGAGATGAAGCTTTCTTT. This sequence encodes CASSRPNRGDEAFF.

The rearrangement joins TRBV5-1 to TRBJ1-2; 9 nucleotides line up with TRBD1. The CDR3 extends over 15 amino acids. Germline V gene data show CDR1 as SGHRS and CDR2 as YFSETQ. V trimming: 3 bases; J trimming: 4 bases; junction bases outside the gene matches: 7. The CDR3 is CASSSHRGHSYGYTF. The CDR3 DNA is TGCGCCAGCAGCTCCCACAGGGGGCATAGCTATGGCTACACCTTC. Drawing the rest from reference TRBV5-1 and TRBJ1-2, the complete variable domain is KAGVTQTPRYLIKTRGQQVTLSCSPISGHRSVSWYQQTPGQGLQFLFEYFSETQRNKGNFPGRFSGRQFSNSRSEMNVSTLELGDSALYLCASSSHRGHSYGYTFGSGTRLTVV.

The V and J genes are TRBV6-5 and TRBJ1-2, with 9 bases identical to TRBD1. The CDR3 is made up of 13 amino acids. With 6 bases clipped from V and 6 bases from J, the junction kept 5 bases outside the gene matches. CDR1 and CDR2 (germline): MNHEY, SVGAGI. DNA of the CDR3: TGTGCCAGCAGGTTACAGGGGGCGCATGGCTACACCTTC. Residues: CASRLQGAHGYTF.

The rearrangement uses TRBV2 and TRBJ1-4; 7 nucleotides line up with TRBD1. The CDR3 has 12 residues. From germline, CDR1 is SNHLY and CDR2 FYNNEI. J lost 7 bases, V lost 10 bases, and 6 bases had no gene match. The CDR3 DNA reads TGTGCCACCCGACAGGGTTTTGAAAAACTGTTTTTT. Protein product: CATRQGFEKLFF.

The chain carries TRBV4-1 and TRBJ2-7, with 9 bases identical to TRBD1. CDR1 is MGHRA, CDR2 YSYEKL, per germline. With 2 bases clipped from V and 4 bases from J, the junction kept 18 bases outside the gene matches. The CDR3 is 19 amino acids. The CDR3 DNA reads TGCGCCAGCAGCCAACCAACAGGGGGCTCGACTAGTTTTTGGTACGAGCAGTACTTC. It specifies CASSQPTGGSTSFWYEQYF.

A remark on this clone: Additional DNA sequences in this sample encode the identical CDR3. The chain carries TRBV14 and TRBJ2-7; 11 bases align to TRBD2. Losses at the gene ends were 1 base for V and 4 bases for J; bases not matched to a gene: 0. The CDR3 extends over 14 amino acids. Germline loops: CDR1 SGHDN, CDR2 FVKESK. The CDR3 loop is CASSQGLAGYEQYF. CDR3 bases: TGTGCCAGCAGCCAAGGACTAGCGGGATACGAGCAGTACTTC. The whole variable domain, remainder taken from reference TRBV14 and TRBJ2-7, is EAGVTQFPSHSVIEKGQTVTLRCDPISGHDNLYWYRRVMGKEIKFLLHFVKESKQDESGMPNNRFLAERTGGTYSTLKVQPAELEDSGVYFCASSQGLAGYEQYFGPGTRLTVT.

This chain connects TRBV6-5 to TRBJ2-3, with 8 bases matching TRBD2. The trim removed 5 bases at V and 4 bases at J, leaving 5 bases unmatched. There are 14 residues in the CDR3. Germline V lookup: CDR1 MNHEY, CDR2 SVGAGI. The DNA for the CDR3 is TGTGCCAGCAGTCTACCCGGGGGGGCAGATACGCAGTATTTT. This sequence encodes CASSLPGGADTQYF.

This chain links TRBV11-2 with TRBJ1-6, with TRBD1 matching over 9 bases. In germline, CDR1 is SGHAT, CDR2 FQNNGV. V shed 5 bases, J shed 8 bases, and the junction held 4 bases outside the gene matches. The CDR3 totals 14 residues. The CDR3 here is CASSADRGHSPLHF. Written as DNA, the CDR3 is TGTGCCAGCAGCGCGGACAGGGGTCATTCACCCCTCCACTTT. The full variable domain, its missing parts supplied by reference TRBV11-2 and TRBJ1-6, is EAGVAQSPRYKIIEKRQSVAFWCNPISGHATLYWYQQILGQGPKLLIQFQNNGVVDDSQLPKDRFSAERLKGVDSTLKIQPAKLEDSAVYLCASSADRGHSPLHFGNGTRLTVT.

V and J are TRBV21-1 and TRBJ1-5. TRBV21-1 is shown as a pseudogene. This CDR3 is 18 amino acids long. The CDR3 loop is CARGSPRGGVFSNQPQHF. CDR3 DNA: TGTGCCAGAGGGTCACCGAGAGGGGGGGTTTTTAGCAATCAGCCCCAGCATTTT.

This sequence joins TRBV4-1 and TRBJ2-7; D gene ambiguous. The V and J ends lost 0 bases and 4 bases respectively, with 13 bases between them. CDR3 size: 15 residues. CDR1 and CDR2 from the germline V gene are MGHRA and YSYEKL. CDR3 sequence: CASSQDLAAGYEQYF. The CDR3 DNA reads TGCGCCAGCAGCCAAGATCTCGCAGCAGGATACGAGCAGTACTTC.

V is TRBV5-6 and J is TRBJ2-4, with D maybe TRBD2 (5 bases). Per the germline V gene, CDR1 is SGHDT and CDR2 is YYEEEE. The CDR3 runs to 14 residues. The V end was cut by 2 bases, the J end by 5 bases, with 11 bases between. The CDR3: CASSFSGMQNIQYF. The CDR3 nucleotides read TGTGCCAGCAGCTTCTCCGGGATGCAAAACATTCAGTACTTC. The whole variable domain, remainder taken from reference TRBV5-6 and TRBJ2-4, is DAGVTQSPTHLIKTRGQQVTLRCSPKSGHDTVSWYQQALGQGPQFIFQYYEEEERQRGNFPDRFSGHQFPNYSSELNVNALLLGDSALYLCASSFSGMQNIQYFGAGTRLSVL.

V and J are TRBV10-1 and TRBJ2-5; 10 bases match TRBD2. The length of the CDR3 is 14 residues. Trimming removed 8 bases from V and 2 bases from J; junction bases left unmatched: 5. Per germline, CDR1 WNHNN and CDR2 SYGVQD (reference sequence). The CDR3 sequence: CASSSAGGQETQYF. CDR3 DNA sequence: TGCGCCAGCTCGTCAGCGGGGGGGCAAGAGACCCAGTACTTC.

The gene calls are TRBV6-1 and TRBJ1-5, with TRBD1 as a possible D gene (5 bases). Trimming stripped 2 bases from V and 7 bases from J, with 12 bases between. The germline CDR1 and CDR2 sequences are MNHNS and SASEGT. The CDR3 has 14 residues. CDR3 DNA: TGTGCCAGCAGTGAACTATGGCAGGGCCAGCCCCAGCATTTT. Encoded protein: CASSELWQGQPQHF.

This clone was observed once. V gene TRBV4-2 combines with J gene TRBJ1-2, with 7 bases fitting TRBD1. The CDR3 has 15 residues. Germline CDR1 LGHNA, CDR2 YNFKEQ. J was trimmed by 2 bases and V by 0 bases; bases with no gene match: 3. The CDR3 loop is CASSQDQQGNYGYTF. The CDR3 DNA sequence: TGTGCCAGCAGCCAAGATCAACAGGGGAACTATGGCTACACCTTC.

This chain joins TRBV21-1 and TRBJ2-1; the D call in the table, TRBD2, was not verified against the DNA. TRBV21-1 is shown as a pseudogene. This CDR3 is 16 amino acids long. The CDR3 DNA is TGTGCCAGCAGCAGGGGGCCCGGGGGGACCAACAATGAGCAGTTCTTC. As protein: CASSRGPGGTNNEQFF.

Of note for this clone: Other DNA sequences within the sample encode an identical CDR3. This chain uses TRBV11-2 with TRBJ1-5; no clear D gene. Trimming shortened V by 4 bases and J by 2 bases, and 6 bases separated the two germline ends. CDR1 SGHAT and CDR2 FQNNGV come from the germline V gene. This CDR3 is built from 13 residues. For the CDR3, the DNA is TGTGCCAGCAGCTCGGGTGGCAATCAGCCCCAGCATTTT. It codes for CASSSGGNQPQHF.

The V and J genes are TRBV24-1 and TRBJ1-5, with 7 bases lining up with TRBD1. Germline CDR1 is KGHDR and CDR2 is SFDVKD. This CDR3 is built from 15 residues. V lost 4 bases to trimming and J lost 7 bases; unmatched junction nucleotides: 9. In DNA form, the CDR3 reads TGTGCCACCAGTGAAAGTGACAGGGTTGGACAGCCCCAGCATTTT. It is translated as CATSESDRVGQPQHF.

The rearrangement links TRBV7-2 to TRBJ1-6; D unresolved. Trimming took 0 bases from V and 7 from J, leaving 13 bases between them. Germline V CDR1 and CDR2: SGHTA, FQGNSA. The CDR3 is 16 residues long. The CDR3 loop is CASSLAVAYNNSPLHF. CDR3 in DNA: TGTGCCAGCAGCTTAGCCGTTGCGTATAACAATTCACCCCTCCACTTT.

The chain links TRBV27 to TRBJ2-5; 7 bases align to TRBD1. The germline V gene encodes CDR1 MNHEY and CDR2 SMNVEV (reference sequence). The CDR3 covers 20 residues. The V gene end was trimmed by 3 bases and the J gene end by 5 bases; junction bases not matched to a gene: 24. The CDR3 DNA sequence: TGTGCCAGCAGTTTTAAATTTGGCCGAGAGATCAGACAGGGTGGGGAGACCCAGTACTTC. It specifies CASSFKFGREIRQGGETQYF.

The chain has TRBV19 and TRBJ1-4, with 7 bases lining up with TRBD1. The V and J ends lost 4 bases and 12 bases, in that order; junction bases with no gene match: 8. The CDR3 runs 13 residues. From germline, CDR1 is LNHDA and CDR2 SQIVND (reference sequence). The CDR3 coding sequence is TGTGCCAGTAGTACGACGACAGGGATGGAACTGTTTTTT. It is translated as CASSTTTGMELFF.

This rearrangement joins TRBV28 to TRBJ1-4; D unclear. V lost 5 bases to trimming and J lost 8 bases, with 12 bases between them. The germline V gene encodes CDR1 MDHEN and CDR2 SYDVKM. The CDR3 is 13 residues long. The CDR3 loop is CASSSRGGEKLFF. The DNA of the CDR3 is TGTGCCAGCAGTAGCCGGGGTGGCGAAAAACTGTTTTTT.

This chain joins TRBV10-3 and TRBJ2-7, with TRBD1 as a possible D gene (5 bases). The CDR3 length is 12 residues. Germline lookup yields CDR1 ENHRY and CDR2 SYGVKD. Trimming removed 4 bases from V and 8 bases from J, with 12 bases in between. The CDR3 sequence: CAISARTPQQYF. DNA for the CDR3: TGTGCCATCAGTGCTAGGACACCTCAGCAGTACTTC.

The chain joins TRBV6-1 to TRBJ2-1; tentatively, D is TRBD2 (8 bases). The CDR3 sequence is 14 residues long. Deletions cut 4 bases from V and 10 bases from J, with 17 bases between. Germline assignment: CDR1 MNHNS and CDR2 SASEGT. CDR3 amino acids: CASSAGTRGREQFF. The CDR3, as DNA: TGTGCCAGCAGTGCCGGGACTAGGGGGCGGGAGCAGTTCTTC.

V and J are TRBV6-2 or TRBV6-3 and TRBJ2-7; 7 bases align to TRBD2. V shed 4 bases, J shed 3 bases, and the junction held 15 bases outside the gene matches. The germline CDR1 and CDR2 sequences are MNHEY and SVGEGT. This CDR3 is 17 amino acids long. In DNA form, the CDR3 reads TGTGCCAGCAGTTCGGTTCAACTAGCGATGTTGCGCTACGAGCAGTACTTC. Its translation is CASSSVQLAMLRYEQYF.

The CDR3 DNA follows: TGTGCCAGCAGCTCCGGGACAGGGCTTTACAATGAGCAGTTCTTC. This codes for CASSSGTGLYNEQFF. The rearrangement uses TRBV5-4 and TRBJ2-1; 9 bases line up with TRBD1. CDR1 and CDR2 (germline): SGHNT, YYREEE (reference sequence). V trimming: 3 bases; J trimming: 4 bases; junction bases outside the gene matches: 5. The CDR3 totals 15 residues. Full variable domain (missing parts from reference TRBV5-4 and TRBJ2-1): ETGVTQSPTHLIKTRGQQVTLRCSSQSGHNTVSWYQQALGQGPQFIFQYYREEENGRGNFPPRFSGLQFPNYSSELNVNALELDDSALYLCASSSGTGLYNEQFFGPGTRLTVL.